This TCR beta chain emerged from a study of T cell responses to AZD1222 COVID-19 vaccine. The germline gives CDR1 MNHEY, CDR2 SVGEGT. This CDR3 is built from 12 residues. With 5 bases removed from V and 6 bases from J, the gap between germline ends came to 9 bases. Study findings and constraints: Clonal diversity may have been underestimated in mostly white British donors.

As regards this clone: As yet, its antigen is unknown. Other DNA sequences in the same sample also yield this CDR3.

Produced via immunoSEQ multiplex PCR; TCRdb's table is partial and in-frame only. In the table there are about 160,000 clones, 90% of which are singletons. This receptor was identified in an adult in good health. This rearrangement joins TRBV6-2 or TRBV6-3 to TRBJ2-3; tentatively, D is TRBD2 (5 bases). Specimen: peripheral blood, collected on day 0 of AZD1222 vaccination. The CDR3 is CASSARRDTQYF. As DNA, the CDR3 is TGTGCCAGCAGTGCCAGGAGGGATACGCAGTATTTT.